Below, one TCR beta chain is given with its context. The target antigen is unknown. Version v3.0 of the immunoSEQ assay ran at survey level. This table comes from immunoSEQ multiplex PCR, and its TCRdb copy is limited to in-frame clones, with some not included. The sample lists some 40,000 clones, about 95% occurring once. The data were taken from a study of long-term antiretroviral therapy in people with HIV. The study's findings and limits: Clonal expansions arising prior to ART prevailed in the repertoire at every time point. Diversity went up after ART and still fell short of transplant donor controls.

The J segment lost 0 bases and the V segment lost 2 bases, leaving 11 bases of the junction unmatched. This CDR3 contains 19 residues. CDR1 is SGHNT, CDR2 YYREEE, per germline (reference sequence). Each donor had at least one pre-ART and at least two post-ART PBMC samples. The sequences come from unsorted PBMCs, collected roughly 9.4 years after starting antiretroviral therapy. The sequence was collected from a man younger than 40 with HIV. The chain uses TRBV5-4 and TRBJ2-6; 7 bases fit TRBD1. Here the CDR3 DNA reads TGTGCCAGCAGCTTACAGGGGACCCCCTACTACTCTGGGGCCAACGTCCTGACTTTC. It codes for CASSLQGTPYYSGANVLTF.